These 6 T cell receptor beta chains originate from one sample sequenced in a study of beta chain features in type 1 diabetes. These TCRs' antigens remain unknown. Expressed TCRB transcripts were sequenced because the isolated RNA had all been reverse transcribed beforehand. This table comes from immunoSEQ multiplex PCR, and its TCRdb copy is limited to in-frame clones, with some not included. The data show 250,000 or so clones, with approximately 14% seen just once and 0.015% to 0.02% held by the top ten. Study results and caveats: Shortening that was moderate but significant affected the TCRB CDR3s of Type 1 diabetes patients in all four CD4+ subsets.

Sequencing used naive CD4+ T cells from blood. The receptors come from a man between 25 and 39 years old with type 1 diabetes.

About this clone: This specimen includes other DNA sequences encoding the same CDR3. This chain connects TRBV20-1 to TRBJ2-1; tentative D call: TRBD1 (6 bases). Germline loops: CDR1 DFQATT, CDR2 SNEGSKA (reference sequence). The CDR3 covers 11 residues. With 5 bases removed from V and 7 bases from J, the gap between germline ends came to 9 bases. For the CDR3, the DNA is TGCAGTGCTCCAACAGGGAATGAGCAGTTCTTC. This codes for CSAPTGNEQFF.

The sample holds a few counts of this clone. The chain links TRBV27 to TRBJ1-3; D remains unclear. Germline V gene sequence: CDR1 MNHEY, CDR2 SMNVEV (reference sequence). Trimming pared 2 bases from V and 0 bases from J, leaving 8 bases between. The CDR3 length is 15 residues. The CDR3 DNA follows: TGTGCCAGCAGTTTAGGGCCAAGCTCTGGAAACACCATATATTTT. The encoded protein is CASSLGPSSGNTIYF.

This sequence joins TRBV10-3 and TRBJ1-1; D perhaps matches TRBD1 (5 bases). The length of the CDR3 is 13 residues. The V and J ends lost 5 bases and 2 bases respectively, with 9 bases between them. Germline V CDR1 and CDR2: ENHRY, SYGVKD. The CDR3 protein is CAISMTANTEAFF. The CDR3, as DNA: TGTGCCATCAGTATGACAGCAAACACTGAAGCTTTCTTT.

The chain recombines TRBV12-5 with TRBJ1-5; 11 positions match TRBD1. The CDR3 is made up of 16 amino acids. From germline, CDR1 is LGHNT and CDR2 FRNRAP. V dropped 5 bases and J dropped 6; count of bases not matched to a gene: 9. For the CDR3, the DNA is TGTGCTAGTGGTAAGTCCCGGGACAGGGGGACTCAGCCCCAGCATTTT. Its translation: CASGKSRDRGTQPQHF.

This clone was found a few times. The V gene is TRBV7-2, the J gene TRBJ2-7; the D gene is possibly TRBD1 (6 bases). The germline V and J ends were trimmed by 5 bases and 3 bases, with 14 bases remaining between them. The CDR3 covers 14 residues. Germline CDR1 SGHTA, CDR2 FQGNSA. CDR3 DNA sequence: TGTGCCAGCAGCGACAGACAGGACCTCTACGAGCAGTACTTC. The encoded protein is CASSDRQDLYEQYF.

This clone was counted only a few times. This chain links TRBV4-1 with TRBJ2-7; TRBD2 aligns across 7 bases. CDR1 MGHRA and CDR2 YSYEKL come from the germline V gene. The CDR3 consists of 15 residues. V trimming: 0 bases; J trimming: 3 bases; junction bases outside the gene matches: 5. The CDR3 here is CASSQDPAGSYEQYF. CDR3 DNA: TGCGCCAGCAGCCAAGACCCAGCGGGAAGCTACGAGCAGTACTTC.